The 21 T cell receptor beta chains listed next were all sequenced from one sample in a study of T-cell memory formation after mild COVID-19. TCRdb re-called the 5' RACE reads through MiXCR, storing one row per CDR3 protein. The sample lists about 390,000 distinct CDR3 sequences; under 25% were seen once. Sequenced sample: PBMCs or a T cell subset sorted from them (not recorded which). The receptors originated from an adult woman who had mild COVID-19 (a few samples of this study predate the infection). Cell type and time point are not known.

This chain uses TRBV12-3 or TRBV12-4 with TRBJ1-1, with D uncertain. V was clipped by 2 bases and J by 2 bases, with 9 bases between them. This CDR3 is 14 amino acids long. The CDR3 protein is CASSLHSLNTEAFF. For the CDR3, the DNA is TGTGCCAGCAGTTTACACAGCCTTAACACTGAAGCTTTCTTT.

The rearrangement uses TRBV5-1 and TRBJ1-1; D call uncertain. The CDR3 covers 17 residues. CDR1 SGHRS and CDR2 YFSETQ come from the germline V gene. Trimming removed 0 bases from V and 3 bases from J, with 18 bases in between. In DNA, the CDR3 is TGCGCCAGCAGCTTGGCCCAGGCCTCCGATCACTACACTGAAGCTTTCTTT. This gives the protein CASSLAQASDHYTEAFF.

In this sample, this clonotype turned up a few times. This sequence joins TRBV3-1 and TRBJ1-2; perhaps TRBD1 as D (6 bases). The CDR3 sequence is 12 residues long. Trimming took off 3 bases at V and 12 bases at J, with 14 bases between the two ends. The germline V gene encodes CDR1 LGHDT and CDR2 YNNKEL (reference sequence). The CDR3 nucleotides are TGTGCCAGCAGCCACCTACAGGGTTGGAACACCTTC. Residues: CASSHLQGWNTF. Complete variable domain (other parts from reference TRBV3-1 and TRBJ1-2): DTAVSQTPKYLVTQMGNDKSIKCEQNLGHDTMYWYKQDSKKFLKIMFSYNNKELIINETVPNRFSPKSPDKAHLNLHINSLELGDSAVYFCASSHLQGWNTFGSGTRLTVV.

The chain carries TRBV29-1 and TRBJ2-5; TRBD2 matches 7 bases. CDR1 is SQVTM, CDR2 ANQGSEA, per germline. J lost 12 bases, V lost 0 bases, and 13 bases had no gene match. This CDR3 comprises 14 residues. The CDR3: CSVEDGGGAGKEYF. The CDR3 DNA sequence: TGCAGCGTTGAAGACGGGGGTGGAGCGGGGAAGGAGTACTTC.

The chain uses TRBV7-2 and TRBJ2-3, with 7 bases that match TRBD2. Per the germline V gene, CDR1 is SGHTA and CDR2 is FQGNSA. V gave up 6 bases and J gave up 3 bases; unmatched junction bases: 9. There are 15 residues in the CDR3. CDR3 region: CASRPGGSATDTQYF. DNA for the CDR3: TGTGCCAGCAGGCCGGGCGGGAGTGCGACAGATACGCAGTATTTT.

This chain uses TRBV7-3 with TRBJ2-5; perhaps TRBD2 as D (6 bases). In germline, CDR1 is SGHTA, CDR2 FQGTGA. The V and J ends lost 1 base and 5 bases respectively, with 11 bases between them. The CDR3 runs to 14 residues. The CDR3 sequence: CASSLSGVGETQYF. In DNA, the CDR3 is TGTGCCAGCAGCTTAAGCGGGGTCGGGGAGACCCAGTACTTC.

This rearrangement joins TRBV5-4 to TRBJ2-2; 8 bases match TRBD1. V lost 0 bases to trimming and J lost 6 bases; unmatched junction nucleotides: 7. This CDR3 has 16 amino acids. Germline-derived CDR1 and CDR2 are SGHNT and YYREEE (reference sequence). The CDR3 DNA is TGTGCCAGCAGCTTGGTTGGACAGGGTGGTTCCGGGGAGCTGTTTTTT. The encoded protein is CASSLVGQGGSGELFF.

This chain uses TRBV7-2 with TRBJ2-1; D is undetermined. Looked up from germline, CDR1 is SGHTA and CDR2 is FQGNSA. V was clipped by 2 bases and J by 6 bases, with 20 bases between them. The CDR3 is made up of 17 amino acids. CDR3 amino acids: CASSLPIPHLRVNEQFF. DNA for the CDR3: TGTGCCAGCAGCTTACCGATTCCCCACCTTAGGGTCAATGAGCAGTTCTTC.

A few counts support this clonotype. The gene calls are TRBV27 and TRBJ2-3; D remains ambiguous. V lost 2 bases and J 2 bases, leaving 8 bases between the germline ends. The germline CDR1 and CDR2 sequences are MNHEY and SMNVEV (reference sequence). The CDR3 sequence is 14 residues long. The CDR3 sequence is CASSLGRPTDTQYF. Here the CDR3 DNA reads TGTGCCAGCAGTTTAGGCCGACCCACAGATACGCAGTATTTT.

This chain uses TRBV6-1 with TRBJ2-2; 7 bases are a match to TRBD1. Germline V gene data show CDR1 as MNHNS and CDR2 as SASEGT. V trimming: 6 bases; J trimming: 5 bases; junction bases outside the gene matches: 6. This CDR3 has 14 residues. The CDR3 sequence is CASRLGQSTGELFF. The CDR3 region has the DNA TGTGCCAGCAGGCTGGGACAGAGTACCGGGGAGCTGTTTTTT.

The sample holds a few counts of this clonotype. This chain links TRBV2 with TRBJ2-7; possible D gene TRBD1, 5 bases. CDR1 SNHLY and CDR2 FYNNEI come from the germline V gene. With 7 bases removed from V and 0 bases from J, the gap between germline ends came to 13 bases. The CDR3 covers 14 residues. The CDR3 DNA follows: TGTGCCAGCATACGCCGACAGAGCTCCTACGAGCAGTACTTC. This sequence encodes CASIRRQSSYEQYF.

The V gene is TRBV6-5, the J gene TRBJ2-7; no clear D gene. Germline V gene data show CDR1 as MNHEY and CDR2 as SVGAGI. Trimming removed 1 base from V and 0 bases from J, with 13 bases in between. This CDR3 comprises 16 residues. The CDR3 loop reads CASSYCGLFSSYEQYF. The CDR3 DNA is TGTGCCAGCAGTTACTGCGGCCTCTTCAGCTCCTACGAGCAGTACTTC.

This clonotype was seen a few times. The V call is TRBV6-2 or TRBV6-3, the J call TRBJ1-5; maybe TRBD1 (5 bases). CDR1 and CDR2 (germline): MNHEY, SVGEGT. This CDR3 spans 14 amino acids. Trimming cost V 4 bases and J 2 bases, with 9 bases left between them. The CDR3 region has the DNA TGTGCCAGCAGTTCCATAGGGGGCAATCAGCCCCAGCATTTT. Translated, it gives CASSSIGGNQPQHF.

The chain is built from TRBV11-2 and TRBJ2-2, with 11 positions matching TRBD2. The CDR3 is 16 residues long. CDR1 and CDR2 from the germline V gene are SGHAT and FQNNGV. V shed 4 bases and J 5 bases; nucleotides not matched to a gene: 6. Written as DNA, the CDR3 is TGTGCCAGCAGCTCTAGCGGGGGGCTCCGAACCGGGGAGCTGTTTTTT. Encoded protein: CASSSSGGLRTGELFF.

This clonotype was seen more than once but under ten times. The gene calls are TRBV7-9 and TRBJ2-5; D could derive from TRBD1 or TRBD2 (6 bases each). The CDR3 covers 14 residues. Trimming removed 5 bases from V and 4 bases from J, with 14 bases in between. CDR1 and CDR2 (germline): SEHNR, FQNEAQ (reference sequence). This CDR3 is CASSPRGAGETQYF. The CDR3 coding sequence is TGTGCCAGCAGCCCAAGGGGGGCCGGAGAGACCCAGTACTTC.

This chain joins TRBV5-1 and TRBJ1-4; D is uncertain. Germline V lookup: CDR1 SGHRS, CDR2 YFSETQ. V was trimmed by 0 bases and J by 3 bases, leaving 9 bases between them. The CDR3 contains 15 residues. Here the CDR3 DNA reads TGCGCCAGCAGCTTGGAGGCCCGTCCTAATGAAAAACTGTTTTTT. This sequence encodes CASSLEARPNEKLFF.

J is TRBJ1-5 and V is TRBV24-1, with a possible D match to TRBD1 (5 bases). Germline V lookup: CDR1 KGHDR, CDR2 SFDVKD. The V end lost 5 bases, the J end lost 8 bases, and 9 bases lay between the germline ends. The CDR3 contains 12 residues. CDR3: CATSARGEPQHF. CDR3 DNA: TGTGCCACCAGTGCGCGGGGGGAGCCCCAGCATTTT.

This clonotype was seen a few times. The genes are TRBV7-2 and TRBJ2-7, with 11 bases aligning to TRBD2. Germline trimming cut 5 bases from V and 5 bases from J; bases unmatched to any gene: 8. This CDR3 spans 15 amino acids. Germline loops: CDR1 SGHTA, CDR2 FQGNSA. The CDR3: CASSLLAGGFHEQYF. The DNA of the CDR3 is TGTGCCAGCAGCCTTCTAGCGGGAGGTTTCCACGAGCAGTACTTC.

In its sample, this clonotype was seen a few times. V is TRBV7-9 and J is TRBJ2-7, with D maybe TRBD2 (5 bases). The CDR3 has 13 amino acids. CDR1 is SEHNR and CDR2 is FQNEAQ in the germline V gene (reference sequence). V shed 5 bases and J shed 5 bases, with 13 bases lying between them. The DNA for the CDR3 is TGTGCCAGCAGCAGGAGGCAGGACCACGAGCAGTACTTC. Its protein product is CASSRRQDHEQYF.

This clonotype was counted many times. The CDR3 region is CASSLPTSGEQFF. The CDR3 DNA sequence: TGTGCCAGCAGCTTGCCCACCTCGGGTGAGCAGTTCTTC. The chain joins TRBV5-5 to TRBJ2-1; D ambiguous. The germline CDR1 and CDR2 sequences are SGHKS and YYEKEE (reference sequence). V was shortened by 1 base and J by 9 bases, with 11 bases between the two germline ends. The length of the CDR3 is 13 residues.

V is TRBV3-1 and J is TRBJ2-7; D ambiguous. This CDR3 spans 11 amino acids. Germline V gene sequence: CDR1 LGHDT, CDR2 YNNKEL (reference sequence). V lost 1 base to trimming and J lost 7 bases, with 5 bases between them. This chain's CDR3 is CASSQVGEQYF. The CDR3 bases are TGTGCCAGCAGCCAAGTAGGAGAGCAGTACTTC.